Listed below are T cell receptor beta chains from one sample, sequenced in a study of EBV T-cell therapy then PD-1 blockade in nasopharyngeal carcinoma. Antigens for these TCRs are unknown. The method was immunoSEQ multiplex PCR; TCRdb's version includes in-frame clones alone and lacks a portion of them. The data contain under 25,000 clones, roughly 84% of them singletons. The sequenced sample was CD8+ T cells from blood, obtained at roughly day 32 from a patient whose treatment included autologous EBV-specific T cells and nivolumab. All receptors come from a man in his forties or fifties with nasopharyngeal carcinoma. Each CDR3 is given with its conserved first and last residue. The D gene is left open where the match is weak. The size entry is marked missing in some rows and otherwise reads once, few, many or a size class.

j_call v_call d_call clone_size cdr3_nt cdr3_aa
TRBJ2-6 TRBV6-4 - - TGTGCCAGCAGTGACTCGATTTTAACTGGGGCCAACGTCCTGACTTTC CASSDSILTGANVLTF
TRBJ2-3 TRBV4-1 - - TGCGCCAGCAGCCAAGAGGGGGCGAGGACAGATACGCAGTATTTT CASSQEGARTDTQYF
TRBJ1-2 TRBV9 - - TGTGCCACCGGACGGAAGGGGTATGGCTACACCTTC CATGRKGYGYTF
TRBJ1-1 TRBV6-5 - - TGTGCCAGCAGTCCCCGAGGGGGGCACACTGAAGCTTTCTTT CASSPRGGHTEAFF
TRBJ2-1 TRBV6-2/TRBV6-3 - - TGTGCCAGCAGTTACTCGTTCCTATCAAATGAGCAGTTCTTC CASSYSFLSNEQFF
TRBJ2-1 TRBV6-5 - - TGTGCCAGCAGTTGGGGGGCCGGTCGTTTCGGCAATGAGCAGTTCTTC CASSWGAGRFGNEQFF
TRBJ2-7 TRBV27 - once TGTGCCAGCAGTATTCGACTCCTACCCTACGAGCAGTACTTC CASSIRLLPYEQYF
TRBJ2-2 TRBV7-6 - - TGTGCCAGCAGTCACCCAACGGGGCTGGCCGGGGAGCTGTTTTTT CASSHPTGLAGELFF
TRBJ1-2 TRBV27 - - TGTGCCAGCAGTTTGTGGGCGAACGAAGGCTACACCTTC CASSLWANEGYTF
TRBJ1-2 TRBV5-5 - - TGTGCCAGCAGCTGGGACCCTACACCCTCCTCAAACTATGGCTACACCTTC CASSWDPTPSSNYGYTF
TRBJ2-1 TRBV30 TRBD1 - TGTGCCTGGAGTTTCGGACAGGGCTATGAGCAGTTCTTC CAWSFGQGYEQFF
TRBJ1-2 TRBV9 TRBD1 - TGTGCCAGCAGCGGGCCACAGGGGAACTATGGCTACACCTTC CASSGPQGNYGYTF
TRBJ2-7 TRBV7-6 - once TGTGCCAGCAGCTTAGAGGCTGCCCCAACCTACGAGCAGTACTTC CASSLEAAPTYEQYF
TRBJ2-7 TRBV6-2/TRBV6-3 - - TGTGCCAGCAGTTTTACATCCTACGAGCAGTACTTC CASSFTSYEQYF
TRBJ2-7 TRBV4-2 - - TGTGCCAGCAGCCAAGTGACCTCAGGCGACGAGCAGTACTTC CASSQVTSGDEQYF
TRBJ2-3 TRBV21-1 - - TGTGCCAGCCGTACCCAGAGCGGGAGCCGCACAGATACGCAGTATTTT CASRTQSGSRTDTQYF
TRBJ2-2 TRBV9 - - TGTGCCAGCAGCGTAGGGGGTAGCCCCCACACCGGGGAGCTGTTTTTT CASSVGGSPHTGELFF
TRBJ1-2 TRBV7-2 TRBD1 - TGTGCCAGCAGCCCCCGACAGGGGTTTGGCTATGGCTACACCTTC CASSPRQGFGYGYTF
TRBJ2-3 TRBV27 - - TGTGCCAGCAGACGGAACCCATCCACAGATACGCAGTATTTT CASRRNPSTDTQYF
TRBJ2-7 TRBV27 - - TGTGCCAGCAGTTTTTTTGGGGGCTACGAGCAGTACTTC CASSFFGGYEQYF
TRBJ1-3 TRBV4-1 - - TGCGCCAGCAGCCCAAGGGAGTTAAGCTCTGGAAACACCATATATTTT CASSPRELSSGNTIYF
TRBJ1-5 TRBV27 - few TGTGCCAGCAGAAAAGGGCCGAGCAATCAGCCCCAGCATTTT CASRKGPSNQPQHF
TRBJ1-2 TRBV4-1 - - TGCGCCAGCAGCCAAGTCCTCGGGCGGGCAGCGGAATTAGGTGGCTACACCTTC CASSQVLGRAAELGGYTF
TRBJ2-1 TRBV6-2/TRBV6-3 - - TGTGCCAGCAGCCTCGACTGGGGTAATGACAATGAGCAGTTCTTC CASSLDWGNDNEQFF
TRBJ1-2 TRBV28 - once TGTGCCAGCAGTTTTGTGGCCCTGGCAGACAAAACTAACTATGGCTACACCTTC CASSFVALADKTNYGYTF